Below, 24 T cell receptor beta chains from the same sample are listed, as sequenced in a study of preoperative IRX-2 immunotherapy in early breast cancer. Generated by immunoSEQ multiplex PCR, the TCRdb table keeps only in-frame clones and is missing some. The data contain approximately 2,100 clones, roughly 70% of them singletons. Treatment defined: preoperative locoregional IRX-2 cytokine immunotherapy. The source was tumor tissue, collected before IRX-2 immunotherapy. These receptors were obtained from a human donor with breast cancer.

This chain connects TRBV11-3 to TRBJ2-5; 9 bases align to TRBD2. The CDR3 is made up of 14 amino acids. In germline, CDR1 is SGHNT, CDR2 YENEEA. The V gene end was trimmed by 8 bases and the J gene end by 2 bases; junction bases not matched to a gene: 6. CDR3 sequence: CASGLAGRQETQYF. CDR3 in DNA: TGTGCCAGCGGGCTAGCGGGGCGACAAGAGACCCAGTACTTC.

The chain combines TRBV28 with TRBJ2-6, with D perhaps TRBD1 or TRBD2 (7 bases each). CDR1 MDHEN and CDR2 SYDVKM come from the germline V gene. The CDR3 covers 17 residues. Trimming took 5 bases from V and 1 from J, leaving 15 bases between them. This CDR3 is CASSRRGGQSGANVLTF. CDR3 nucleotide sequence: TGTGCCAGCAGTCGCAGGGGGGGTCAATCTGGGGCCAACGTCCTGACTTTC. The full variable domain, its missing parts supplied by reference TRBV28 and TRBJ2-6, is DVKVTQSSRYLVKRTGEKVFLECVQDMDHENMFWYRQDPGLGLRLIYFSYDVKMKEKGDIPEGYSVSREKKERFSLILESASTNQTSMYLCASSRRGGQSGANVLTFGAGSRLTVL.

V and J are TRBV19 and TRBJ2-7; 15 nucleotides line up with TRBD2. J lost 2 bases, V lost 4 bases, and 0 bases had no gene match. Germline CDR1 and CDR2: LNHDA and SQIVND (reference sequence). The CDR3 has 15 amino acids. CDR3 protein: CASSRTSGGAYEQYF. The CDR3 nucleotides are TGTGCCAGTAGTAGGACTAGCGGGGGGGCCTACGAGCAGTACTTC.

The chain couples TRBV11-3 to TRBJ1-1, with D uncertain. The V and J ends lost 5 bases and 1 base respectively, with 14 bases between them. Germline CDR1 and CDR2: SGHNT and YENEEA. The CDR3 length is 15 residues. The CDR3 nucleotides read TGTGCCAGCAGCCCCGAGGGTGAGAGGAACACTGAAGCTTTCTTT. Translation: CASSPEGERNTEAFF. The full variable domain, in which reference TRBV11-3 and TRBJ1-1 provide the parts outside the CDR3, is EAGVVQSPRYKIIEKKQPVAFWCNPISGHNTLYWYLQNLGQGPELLIRYENEEAVDDSQLPKDRFSAERLKGVDSTLKIQPAELGDSAVYLCASSPEGERNTEAFFGQGTRLTVV.

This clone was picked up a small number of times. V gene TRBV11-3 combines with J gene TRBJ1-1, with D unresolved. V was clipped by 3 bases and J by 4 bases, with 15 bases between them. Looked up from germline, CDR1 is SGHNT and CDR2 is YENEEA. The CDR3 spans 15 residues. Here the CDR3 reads CASSLAHPAGTEAFF. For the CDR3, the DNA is TGTGCCAGCAGCTTGGCCCACCCAGCGGGCACTGAAGCTTTCTTT.

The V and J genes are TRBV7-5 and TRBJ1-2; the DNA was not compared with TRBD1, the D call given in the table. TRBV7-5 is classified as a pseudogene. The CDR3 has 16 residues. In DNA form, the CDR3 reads TGTGCCAGCAGCCCCTCGCAGGGGCCTTATAACTATGGCTACACCTTC. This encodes CASSPSQGPYNYGYTF.

CDR3 amino acids: CAISENRDPTEAFF. As DNA, the CDR3 is TGTGCCATCAGTGAGAATAGGGATCCCACTGAAGCTTTCTTT. The gene calls are TRBV10-3 and TRBJ1-1; unclear D gene. CDR1 and CDR2 (germline): ENHRY, SYGVKD. This CDR3 is built from 14 residues. Trimming shortened V by 2 bases and J by 4 bases, and 11 bases separated the two germline ends.

In DNA form, the CDR3 reads TGTGCCACCAGCTCCCGGGACAGGGGGCTCGGCAATCAGCCCCAGCATTTT. Translation: CATSSRDRGLGNQPQHF. The chain uses TRBV15 and TRBJ1-5; TRBD1 matches 12 bases. Germline V lookup: CDR1 LNHNV, CDR2 YYDKDF (reference sequence). Trimming took 5 bases from V and 2 from J; bases not matched to a gene: 7. The CDR3 extends over 17 amino acids. The full variable domain, in which reference TRBV15 and TRBJ1-5 provide the parts outside the CDR3, is DAMVIQNPRYQVTQFGKPVTLSCSQTLNHNVMYWYQQKSSQAPKLLFHYYDKDFNNEADTPDNFQSRRPNTSFCFLDIRSPGLGDTAMYLCATSSRDRGLGNQPQHFGDGTRLSIL.

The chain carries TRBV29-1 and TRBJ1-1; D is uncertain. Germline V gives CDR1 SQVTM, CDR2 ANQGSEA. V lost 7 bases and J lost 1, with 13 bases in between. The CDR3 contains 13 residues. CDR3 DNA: TGCAGCGCCTCTTCCCAGGAGAACACTGAAGCTTTCTTT. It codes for CSASSQENTEAFF.

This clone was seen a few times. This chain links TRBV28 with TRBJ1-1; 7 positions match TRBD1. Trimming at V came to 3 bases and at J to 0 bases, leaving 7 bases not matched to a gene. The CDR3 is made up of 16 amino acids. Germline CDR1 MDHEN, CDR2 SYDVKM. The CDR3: CASSLSEGAMNTEAFF. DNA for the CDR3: TGTGCCAGCAGTTTGTCGGAGGGGGCAATGAACACTGAAGCTTTCTTT.

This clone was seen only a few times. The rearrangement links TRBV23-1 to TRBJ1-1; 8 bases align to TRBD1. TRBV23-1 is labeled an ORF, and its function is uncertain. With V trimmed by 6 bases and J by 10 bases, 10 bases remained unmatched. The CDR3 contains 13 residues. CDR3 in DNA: TGCGCCAGCAGCCAAGATCAGGGGGCTAGAGCTTTCTTT. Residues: CASSQDQGARAFF.

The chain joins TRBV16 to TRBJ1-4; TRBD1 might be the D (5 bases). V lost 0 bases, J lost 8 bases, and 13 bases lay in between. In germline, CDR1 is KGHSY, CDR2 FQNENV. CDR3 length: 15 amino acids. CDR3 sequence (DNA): TGTGCCAGCAGCCAATCGGAAGGGGCGGGCGAAAAACTGTTTTTT. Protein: CASSQSEGAGEKLFF.

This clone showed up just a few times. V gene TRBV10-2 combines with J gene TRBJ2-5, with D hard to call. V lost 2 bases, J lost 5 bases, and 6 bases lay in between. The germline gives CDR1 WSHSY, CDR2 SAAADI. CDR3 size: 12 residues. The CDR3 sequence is CASSEGGETQYF. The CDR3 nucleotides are TGCGCCAGCAGTGAGGGCGGCGAGACCCAGTACTTC.

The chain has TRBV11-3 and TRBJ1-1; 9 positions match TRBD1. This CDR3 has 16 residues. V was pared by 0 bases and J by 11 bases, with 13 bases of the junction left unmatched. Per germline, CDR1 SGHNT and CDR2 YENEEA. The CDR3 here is CASSLDPGQGSPGAFF. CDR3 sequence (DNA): TGTGCCAGCAGCTTAGATCCGGGACAGGGTTCTCCGGGGGCTTTCTTT.

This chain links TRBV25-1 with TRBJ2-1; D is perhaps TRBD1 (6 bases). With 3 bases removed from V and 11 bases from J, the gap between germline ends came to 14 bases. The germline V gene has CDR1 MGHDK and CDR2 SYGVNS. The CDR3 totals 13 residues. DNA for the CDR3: TGTGCCAGCAGTGACCACGGACAGCTGCAGCAGTTCTTC. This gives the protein CASSDHGQLQQFF.

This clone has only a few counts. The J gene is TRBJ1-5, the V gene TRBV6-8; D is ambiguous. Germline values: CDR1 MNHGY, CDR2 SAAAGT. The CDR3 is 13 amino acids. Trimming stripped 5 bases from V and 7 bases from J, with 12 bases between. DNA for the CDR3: TGTGCCAGCAGTCAGGAGGGATTCCAGCCCCAGCATTTT. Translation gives CASSQEGFQPQHF.

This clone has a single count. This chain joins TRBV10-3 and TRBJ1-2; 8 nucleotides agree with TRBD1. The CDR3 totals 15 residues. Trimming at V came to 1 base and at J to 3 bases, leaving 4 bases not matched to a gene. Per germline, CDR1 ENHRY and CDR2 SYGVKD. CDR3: CAISEFNRGDYGYTF. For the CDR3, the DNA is TGTGCCATCAGTGAGTTTAACAGGGGGGACTATGGCTACACCTTC.

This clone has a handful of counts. The CDR3 reads CSIKSGYTEAFF. CDR3 DNA sequence: TGCAGTATTAAGTCCGGCTACACTGAAGCTTTCTTT. This chain uses TRBV29-1 with TRBJ1-1; no firm D call. This CDR3 region has 12 residues. The germline V gene encodes CDR1 SQVTM and CDR2 ANQGSEA.

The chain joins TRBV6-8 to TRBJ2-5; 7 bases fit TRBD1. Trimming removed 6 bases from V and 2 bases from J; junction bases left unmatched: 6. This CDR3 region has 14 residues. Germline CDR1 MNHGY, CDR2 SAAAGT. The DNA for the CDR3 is TGTGCCAGCAGGCATACAGGGGAACAAGAGACCCAGTACTTC. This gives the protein CASRHTGEQETQYF.

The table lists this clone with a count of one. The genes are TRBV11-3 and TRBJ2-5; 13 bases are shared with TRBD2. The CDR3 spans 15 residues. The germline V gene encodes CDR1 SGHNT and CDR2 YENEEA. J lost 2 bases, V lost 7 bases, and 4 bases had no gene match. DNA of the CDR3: TGTGCCAGCAACCCGGGACTAGCGGGACAAGAGACCCAGTACTTC. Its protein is CASNPGLAGQETQYF.

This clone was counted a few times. The CDR3 sequence: CASSDQPNTEAFF. DNA for the CDR3: TGTGCCAGCAGTGACCAACCTAACACTGAAGCTTTCTTT. The chain has TRBV6-8 and TRBJ1-1; D is unresolved. Per germline, CDR1 MNHGY and CDR2 SAAAGT. The V gene lost 5 bases and the J gene lost 2 bases, with 9 bases spanning the gap. The CDR3 has 13 amino acids.

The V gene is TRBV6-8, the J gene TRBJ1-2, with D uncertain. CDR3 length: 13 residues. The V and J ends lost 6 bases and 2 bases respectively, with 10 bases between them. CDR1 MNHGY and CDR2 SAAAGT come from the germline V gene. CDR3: CASREDTNYGYTF. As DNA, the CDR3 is TGTGCCAGCAGGGAAGATACAAACTATGGCTACACCTTC.

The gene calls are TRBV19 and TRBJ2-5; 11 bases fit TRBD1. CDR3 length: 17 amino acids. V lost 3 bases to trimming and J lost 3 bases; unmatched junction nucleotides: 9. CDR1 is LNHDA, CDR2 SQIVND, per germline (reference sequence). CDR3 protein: CASSMTAWTGGEETQYF. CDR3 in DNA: TGTGCCAGTAGTATGACGGCGTGGACAGGGGGCGAAGAGACCCAGTACTTC.

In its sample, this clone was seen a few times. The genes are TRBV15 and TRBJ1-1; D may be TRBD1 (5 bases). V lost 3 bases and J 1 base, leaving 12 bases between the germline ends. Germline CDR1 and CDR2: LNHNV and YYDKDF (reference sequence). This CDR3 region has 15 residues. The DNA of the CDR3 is TGTGCCACCAGCAGGGGAGGGACTGGGAACACTGAAGCTTTCTTT. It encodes CATSRGGTGNTEAFF.